This entry lists 12 T cell receptor beta chains sequenced from one sample in a study of T cells in Graves' hyperthyroidism and ophthalmopathy. From RNA transcripts, TCR beta CDR3 regions were amplified. HTBI primers were the set used in a first-round RT-PCR of the TCR CDR3. TCRdb reprocessed the multiplex PCR reads with MiXCR, giving one entry per CDR3 protein. The repertoire holds more than 300,000 distinct CDR3 sequences, approximately 15% seen once, with about 26% in the top ten. The source material was blood. The receptors were gathered from a woman aged 25 to 39 with Graves' hyperthyroidism.

This clonotype occurred many times. The V gene is TRBV24-1, the J gene TRBJ2-1, with 7 bases identical to TRBD2. Per germline, CDR1 KGHDR and CDR2 SFDVKD. The CDR3 spans 15 residues. The V and J ends lost 4 bases and 7 bases, in that order; junction bases with no gene match: 9. CDR3: CATSDRKTSRNEQFF. CDR3 coding DNA: TGTGCCACCAGTGACCGCAAGACTAGCAGGAATGAGCAGTTCTTC.

This clonotype has at least ten counts. The junction does not match germline at one end; this may be a read error. This chain connects TRBV2 to TRBJ1-3, with 8 bases fitting TRBD1. The CDR3 consists of 14 residues. Germline CDR1 reads SNHLY; CDR2 reads FYNNEI. CDR3 in amino acids: CASIGTGVANTTYF. For the CDR3, the DNA is TGTGCCAGCATTGGGACAGGTGTTGCAAACACCACATATTTT.

In this sample, this clonotype turned up many times. The rearrangement links TRBV27 to TRBJ2-7; D may be TRBD2 (6 bases). The V and J ends lost 7 bases and 2 bases respectively, with 15 bases between them. Germline-derived CDR1 and CDR2 are MNHEY and SMNVEV (reference sequence). This CDR3 has 14 amino acids. The CDR3 protein is CASTFCGETYEQYF. The CDR3 nucleotides read TGTGCCAGCACATTCTGCGGGGAGACCTACGAGCAGTACTTC.

This clonotype was counted only a few times. This sequence joins TRBV7-9 and TRBJ1-2, with 7 bases lining up with TRBD1. CDR3 length: 16 residues. The V segment lost 1 base and the J segment 7 bases; nucleotides outside the gene matches: 12. Germline CDR1 reads SEHNR; CDR2 reads FQNEAQ (reference sequence). The CDR3 protein is CASSLEGAPENSGYTF. In DNA form, the CDR3 reads TGTGCCAGCAGCTTAGAGGGGGCTCCGGAAAATAGTGGCTACACCTTC.

V and J are TRBV6-1 and TRBJ2-1; the D call may be TRBD1 or TRBD2 (6 bases each). Looked up from germline, CDR1 is MNHNS and CDR2 is SASEGT. V was pared by 4 bases and J by 8 bases, with 15 bases between. The CDR3 loop spans 14 amino acids. The chain's CDR3 is CASSGGGGGDEQFF. The CDR3 DNA reads as TGTGCCAGCAGTGGAGGGGGAGGAGGGGATGAGCAGTTCTTC.

This clonotype was observed many times. The CDR3 spells CASSLEIVGRSTDTQYF. In DNA, the CDR3 is TGTGCCAGCAGCTTAGAAATTGTGGGGAGAAGCACAGATACGCAGTATTTT. The J gene is TRBJ2-3, the V gene TRBV11-2; D possibly corresponds to TRBD2 (5 bases). Trimming stripped 0 bases from V and 0 bases from J, with 13 bases between. CDR3 size: 17 residues. Germline V gives CDR1 SGHAT, CDR2 FQNNGV.

The chain has TRBV29-1 and TRBJ1-2, with TRBD1 identical over 8 bases. CDR1 is SQVTM and CDR2 is ANQGSEA in the germline V gene. Unmatched junction bases numbered 5, after V lost 6 bases and J lost 8 bases. The CDR3 sequence is 11 residues long. The CDR3 DNA follows: TGCAGCGTGTCTCAGGGGGCGGGCTACACCTTC. It codes for CSVSQGAGYTF.

This sequence joins TRBV20-1 and TRBJ1-3, with a tentative D call TRBD1 (6 bases). Germline V gene lookup returns CDR1 DFQATT and CDR2 SNEGSKA (reference sequence). Trimming took 6 bases from V and 8 from J, leaving 14 bases between them. This CDR3 has 12 residues. The CDR3 is CSAKTGLDTIYF. Written as DNA, the CDR3 is TGCAGTGCCAAGACAGGTTTAGACACCATATATTTT.

This clonotype was picked up many times. The V call is TRBV27, the J call TRBJ2-1; 9 bases agree with TRBD2. This CDR3 has 14 amino acids. The trim removed 3 bases at V and 7 bases at J, leaving 4 bases unmatched. Per germline, CDR1 MNHEY and CDR2 SMNVEV (reference sequence). CDR3: CASSFGGRVNEQFF. The CDR3 nucleotides read TGTGCCAGCAGTTTCGGCGGGAGGGTTAATGAGCAGTTCTTC.

This clonotype was recorded many times. The CDR3 DNA follows: TGTGCCAGCAGCCCTTTCGTCACCGGGAACACCATATATTTT. Amino acids: CASSPFVTGNTIYF. The V gene is TRBV28, the J gene TRBJ1-3; D is ambiguous. This CDR3 spans 14 amino acids. CDR1 is MDHEN and CDR2 is SYDVKM in the germline V gene. V lost 6 bases and J 7 bases, leaving 16 bases between the germline ends.

This clonotype was detected only a few times. The CDR3 protein is CAISEVGDTGELFF. CDR3 nucleotides: TGTGCCATCAGTGAGGTTGGCGACACCGGGGAGCTGTTTTTT. The chain is built from TRBV10-3 and TRBJ2-2; D not resolved. Per the germline V gene, CDR1 is ENHRY and CDR2 is SYGVKD. With 2 bases removed from V and 3 bases from J, the gap between germline ends came to 7 bases. The CDR3 has 14 residues.

J is TRBJ1-4 and V is TRBV7-2, with a tentative D call TRBD1 (6 bases). Germline loops: CDR1 SGHTA, CDR2 FQGNSA. V was pared by 1 base and J by 8 bases, with 14 bases between. CDR3 length equals 15 residues. DNA of the CDR3: TGTGCCAGCAGCTTAGGGCAGGGGCGGGGCGAAAAACTGTTTTTT. Its translation is CASSLGQGRGEKLFF.